The 10 T cell receptor beta chains given below trace back to one sample, sequenced in a study of cytomegalovirus exposure and HLA in healthy donors. PCR used 60 Vbeta primers and 13 Jbeta primers. Profiling relied on immunoSEQ multiplex PCR, and the TCRdb table lists in-frame clones only, not all of them. The sample contains under 150,000 clones, 60% to 80% of which appear only once. Sequencing was performed on PBMCs. The origin of the receptors is a man aged 50-59 years in good health and CMV-seropositive.

The chain employs TRBV7-9 and TRBJ2-1; TRBD2 aligns across 11 bases. Losses at the gene ends were 1 base for V and 8 bases for J; bases not matched to a gene: 7. This CDR3 is built from 16 residues. Germline V gene data show CDR1 as SEHNR and CDR2 as FQNEAQ (reference sequence). This chain's CDR3 is CASSLVRASGRYEQFF. For the CDR3, the DNA is TGTGCCAGCAGCTTAGTTAGGGCTAGCGGGAGGTATGAGCAGTTCTTC.

This CDR3 is CASSLGIGTANTDTQYF. Written as DNA, the CDR3 is TGTGCCAGCAGCTTAGGAATAGGGACAGCCAACACAGATACGCAGTATTTT. This chain connects TRBV7-9 to TRBJ2-3; 7 bases line up with TRBD1. The CDR3 loop spans 17 amino acids. V dropped 1 base and J dropped 2; count of bases not matched to a gene: 9. The germline CDR1 and CDR2 sequences are SEHNR and FQNEAQ (reference sequence).

The V call is TRBV10-2, the J call TRBJ1-2; D is uncertain. Trimming stripped 8 bases from V and 4 bases from J, with 11 bases between. Per germline, CDR1 WSHSY and CDR2 SAAADI. The CDR3 runs 12 residues. Here the CDR3 DNA reads TGCGCCAGCGGGCTCCCCCGCTATGGCTACACCTTC. Protein product: CASGLPRYGYTF.

This chain links TRBV18 with TRBJ2-7, with TRBD2 identical over 12 bases. Germline loops: CDR1 KGHSH, CDR2 LQKENI. V lost 0 bases to trimming and J lost 3 bases; unmatched junction nucleotides: 6. CDR3 length equals 17 residues. In DNA, the CDR3 is TGTGCCAGCTCACCACCGAGACTAGCGGGAGAGGTCTACGAGCAGTACTTC. This sequence encodes CASSPPRLAGEVYEQYF.

This chain uses TRBV28 with TRBJ1-3; no clear D. This CDR3 spans 14 amino acids. CDR1 MDHEN and CDR2 SYDVKM come from the germline V gene. Between the trimmed V and J ends, which lost 5 bases and 0 bases, there was a span of 8 bases. CDR3 nucleotides: TGTGCCAGCAGTACTACTTTCTCTGGAAACACCATATATTTT. Its translation is CASSTTFSGNTIYF. The entire variable domain, with the rest obtained from reference TRBV28 and TRBJ1-3, is as follows: DVKVTQSSRYLVKRTGEKVFLECVQDMDHENMFWYRQDPGLGLRLIYFSYDVKMKEKGDIPEGYSVSREKKERFSLILESASTNQTSMYLCASSTTFSGNTIYFGEGSWLTVV.

The chain combines TRBV18 with TRBJ1-1, with 7 bases identical to TRBD1. J gave up 4 bases and V 6 bases, and 5 bases lay outside the gene matches. The V gene's germline CDR1 is KGHSH and CDR2 LQKENI. The CDR3 runs 13 residues. Written as DNA, the CDR3 is TGTGCCAGCTCTCTCGGGACAGTCACTGAAGCTTTCTTT. This codes for CASSLGTVTEAFF.

In this sample, this clone turned up once. The chain uses TRBV6-1 and TRBJ1-4, with D possibly being TRBD1 (5 bases). This CDR3 is built from 15 residues. Trimming removed 6 bases at V and 3 bases at J, with 14 bases between. Germline V gene sequence: CDR1 MNHNS, CDR2 SASEGT. CDR3 DNA sequence: TGTGCCAGCAGGCGCGCCGACAGCTCTAATGAAAAACTGTTTTTT. As protein: CASRRADSSNEKLFF.

The J gene is TRBJ2-2, the V gene TRBV6-1; tentatively, D is TRBD1 (6 bases). V was pared by 0 bases and J by 6 bases, with 26 bases between. CDR1 MNHNS and CDR2 SASEGT come from the germline V gene. The CDR3 covers 20 residues. As DNA, the CDR3 is TGTGCCAGCAGTGAAGCGGATCCCTCATCTAGCAGGGGATTGGCCGGGGAGCTGTTTTTT. Translation gives CASSEADPSSSRGLAGELFF.

The rearrangement joins TRBV6-1 to TRBJ2-2; maybe TRBD1 (6 bases). Germline assignment: CDR1 MNHNS and CDR2 SASEGT. V lost 6 bases and J 5 bases, leaving 7 bases between the germline ends. The length of the CDR3 is 12 residues. CDR3 sequence (DNA): TGTGCCAGCAGGCAGGGGACCGGGGAGCTGTTTTTT. Amino acid sequence: CASRQGTGELFF.

The V call is TRBV19, the J call TRBJ2-6; unclear D gene. Germline-derived CDR1 and CDR2 are LNHDA and SQIVND (reference sequence). Trimming removed 5 bases from V and 3 bases from J, with 11 bases in between. The CDR3 sequence is 15 residues long. This CDR3 reads CASSPSERGANVLTF. In nucleotides, the CDR3 is TGTGCCAGTAGTCCGTCCGAGCGTGGGGCCAACGTCCTGACTTTC.